This entry features one T cell receptor (beta chain) sequence. The data were obtained in a study of CD8+ T cells in alopecia areata. Study at large: Tofacitinib administration to treated patients was oral, at 5 to 10 mg twice daily.

The CDR3 length is 13 residues. CDR1 and CDR2 (germline): SQVTM, ANQGSEA. With 4 bases clipped from V and 6 bases from J, the junction kept 7 bases outside the gene matches. Treatment of the sample: oral pan-JAK inhibitor, 5-10 mg twice daily. Starting from PBMCs, sorting isolated CD4+ and CD8+ T cells. Extraction of RNA preceded its reverse transcription into cDNA, which served as the sequencing template. Profiling relied on immunoSEQ multiplex PCR, and the TCRdb table lists in-frame clones only, not all of them. The table has fewer than 150,000 clones, 45% to 65% seen once. The sequencing here drew on CD4+ T cells sorted from blood, taken at week 24, from a patient treated with tofacitinib. The source is a human donor with alopecia areata. V usage is TRBV29-1 and J usage is TRBJ1-1, with 8 bases lining up with TRBD1. The CDR3 region is CSVGTGKVAEAFF. Written as DNA, the CDR3 is TGCAGCGTTGGGACAGGGAAGGTGGCTGAAGCTTTCTTT.